This paragraph covers one T cell receptor (beta chain) sequence. Its target is unknown. The data are from a study of CXCR3-negative and CXCR3-positive naive CD8 T cells. At the level of the study: A total of 150 million or so TRB reads was generated, with about 1.5 +/- 0.3 million per library.

Each TRB cDNA library was prepared by 5' RACE (with UMI labels). TCRdb processed the 5' RACE reads again and assigns one entry to each CDR3 protein, with no DNA. The sample's table shows under 90,000 distinct CDR3 sequences. The CDR3 is made up of 12 amino acids. Germline V gives CDR1 SGHDT, CDR2 YYEEEE. Overall study findings and caveats: Researchers report that CXCR3-positive naive cells carry more hydrophobic TRB CDR3s than CXCR3-negative naive cells.

The genes are TRBV5-6 and TRBJ2-7; without DNA, the TCRdb call of TRBD1 cannot be checked. The receptor was derived from a human donor in good health. Some clones in this sample may be carry-over from other donors' samples. The specimen was naive CXCR3+ CD8+ T cells from blood. Specified subset: CD45RO-CCR7+CD27+CD95- naive CD8+ T cells expressing CXCR3 (TNR3+). The CDR3 sequence is CASSLYREESYF.